This T cell receptor (beta chain) appears in the sequencing data of a study of early T cells in non-severe SARS-CoV-2 infection. Points from the study as a whole: Matching against VDJdb likely underestimated virus-specific expansions, favoring anti-spike CD8.

The CDR3 loop spans 17 amino acids. Per germline, CDR1 KGHDR and CDR2 SFDVKD. V dropped 5 bases and J dropped 6; count of bases not matched to a gene: 13. One entry per CDR3 protein results from TCRdb running MiXCR on the 5' RACE reads. The table lists some 30,000 distinct CDR3 sequences, about 4.2% of them singletons. This clonotype was found many times. Its target is not known. The origin of this receptor is an adult who was a healthcare worker with PCR-confirmed SARS-CoV-2 infection or an uninfected control (not recorded which). The rearrangement joins TRBV24-1 to TRBJ2-2; TRBD2 agrees at 8 bases. Sequenced input: whole blood. CDR3 DNA sequence: TGTGCCACCAGTGTCACCCCGGCGGGGGGCAGGGCCGGGGAGCTGTTTTTT. Protein sequence: CATSVTPAGGRAGELFF.